This T cell receptor (beta chain) was recorded in a study of blood T cell repertoires in COVID-19. Study-wide context: PBMCs, B-cell-depleted T cells, or T cells were the source of the cDNA or gDNA that made up the material.

The protocol was immunoSEQ multiplex PCR, while the TCRdb copy is restricted to in-frame clones and leaves out a portion. The sample gives more than 200,000 clones, approximately 79% of which show up once; 3% to 4% is in the top ten. Germline CDR1 and CDR2: LGHNA and YNFKEQ. CDR3 length: 16 residues. Deletions cut 0 bases from V and 3 bases from J, with 12 bases between. The sample comprised peripheral blood. This chain links TRBV4-2 with TRBJ1-5; no clear D. This receptor was obtained from a woman in her 40s with active or convalescent COVID-19. The CDR3 is CASSQDNGGFNQPQHF. The CDR3, as DNA: TGTGCCAGCAGCCAAGATAATGGCGGATTCAATCAGCCCCAGCATTTT.